The 24 T cell receptor beta chains reported below all come from one sample, sequenced in a study of cytomegalovirus exposure and HLA in healthy donors. Primers for the PCR totalled 60 Vbeta and 13 Jbeta. This table comes from immunoSEQ multiplex PCR, and its TCRdb copy is limited to in-frame clones, with some not included. The sample has 150,000 to 200,000 clones, around 76% seen once. The sequenced material came from PBMCs. These receptors all come from a man aged 55 to 70 in good health and CMV-seronegative.

DNA of the CDR3: TGCGCCAGCAGCCAAGGAGCTAGCAGGAGAGAGCAGTTCTTC. This gives the protein CASSQGASRREQFF. The chain combines TRBV4-3 with TRBJ2-1, with D perhaps matching TRBD2 (5 bases). The V gene's germline CDR1 is LGHNA and CDR2 YSLEER. The V end was cut by 1 base, the J end by 10 bases, with 14 bases between. The CDR3 contains 14 residues.

The gene calls are TRBV19 and TRBJ1-5; 9 bases map to TRBD1. Trimming cost V 4 bases and J 3 bases; bases outside gene matches: 4. Germline lookup yields CDR1 LNHDA and CDR2 SQIVND (reference sequence). The CDR3 runs to 15 residues. In DNA form, the CDR3 reads TGTGCCAGTAGTACGACAGGGGGTAACAATCAGCCCCAGCATTTT. It encodes CASSTTGGNNQPQHF.

This clone was detected a few times. The chain combines TRBV19 with TRBJ1-5; 8 bases match TRBD1. Germline V CDR1 and CDR2: LNHDA, SQIVND (reference sequence). The trim removed 0 bases at V and 1 base at J, leaving 5 bases unmatched. The CDR3 totals 17 residues. CDR3 nucleotide sequence: TGTGCCAGTAGTATAGATGTTCGGGACAGGAGCAATCAGCCCCAGCATTTT. Translation gives CASSIDVRDRSNQPQHF.

V and J are TRBV2 and TRBJ1-3; D gene uncertain. The CDR3 extends over 13 amino acids. V was clipped by 4 bases and J by 4 bases, with 8 bases between them. Germline lookup yields CDR1 SNHLY and CDR2 FYNNEI. This chain's CDR3 is CASSAELGNTIYF. CDR3 DNA: TGTGCCAGCAGTGCCGAACTCGGAAACACCATATATTTT.

This sequence joins TRBV6-1 and TRBJ1-5; D ambiguous. Trimming removed 4 bases from V and 0 bases from J, with 13 bases in between. The germline gives CDR1 MNHNS, CDR2 SASEGT. The CDR3 loop spans 16 amino acids. CDR3 in amino acids: CASSVYSGNSNQPQHF. The CDR3 region has the DNA TGTGCCAGCAGTGTTTACAGTGGCAATAGCAATCAGCCCCAGCATTTT.

This clone was detected only once. The chain is built from TRBV30 and TRBJ2-3, with D perhaps TRBD2 (7 bases). The CDR3 extends over 17 amino acids. Germline CDR1 is GTSNPN and CDR2 is SVGIG (reference sequence). Trimming left V 0 bases short and J 4 bases short, with 20 bases between. CDR3 loop: CAWSVRSRGGLADTQYF. The CDR3 nucleotides are TGTGCCTGGAGTGTAAGATCGAGGGGGGGCTTGGCAGATACGCAGTATTTT. Supplemented by reference TRBV30 and TRBJ2-3, the full variable domain reads SQTIHQWPATLVQPVGSPLSLECTVEGTSNPNLYWYRQAAGRGLQLLFYSVGIGQISSEVPQNLSASRPQDRQFILSSKKLLLSDSGFYLCAWSVRSRGGLADTQYFGPGTRLTVL.

The chain recombines TRBV7-9 with TRBJ1-2; unclear D gene. The V and J ends lost 1 base and 4 bases respectively, with 7 bases between them. This CDR3 has 13 residues. Germline assignment: CDR1 SEHNR and CDR2 FQNEAQ (reference sequence). The CDR3, as DNA: TGTGCCAGCAGCTTAGAAAGCCTCTATGGCTACACCTTC. Residues: CASSLESLYGYTF.

The chain carries TRBV19 and TRBJ2-7; D may be TRBD2 (6 bases). CDR1 is LNHDA, CDR2 SQIVND, per germline (reference sequence). V gave up 0 bases and J gave up 2 bases, with 8 bases separating them. The CDR3 is made up of 14 amino acids. The CDR3: CASSIEGGAYEQYF. The CDR3, as DNA: TGTGCCAGTAGTATAGAGGGGGGTGCCTACGAGCAGTACTTC. Supplemented by reference TRBV19 and TRBJ2-7, the full variable domain reads DGGITQSPKYLFRKEGQNVTLSCEQNLNHDAMYWYRQDPGQGLRLIYYSQIVNDFQKGDIAEGYSVSREKKESFPLTVTSAQKNPTAFYLCASSIEGGAYEQYFGPGTRLTVT.

The chain has TRBV30 and TRBJ2-4, with D possibly being TRBD1 (6 bases). Germline CDR1 is GTSNPN and CDR2 is SVGIG (reference sequence). The CDR3 has 13 amino acids. V was clipped by 3 bases and J by 0 bases, with 6 bases between them. CDR3 residues: CAWRGGAKNIQYF. The CDR3 region has the DNA TGTGCCTGGAGAGGGGGAGCCAAAAACATTCAGTACTTC.

V and J are TRBV7-2 and TRBJ2-5; TRBD1 agrees at 8 bases. After removal of 5 bases from V and 2 bases from J, the junction contained 7 bases not matched to a gene. This CDR3 is 15 amino acids long. CDR1 is SGHTA, CDR2 FQGNSA, per germline. The CDR3 loop is CASSRWTGTQETQYF. The CDR3 nucleotides are TGTGCCAGCAGCCGCTGGACAGGGACACAAGAGACCCAGTACTTC.

The V call is TRBV29-1, the J call TRBJ1-1; D ambiguous. The CDR3 has 13 residues. The germline V and J ends were trimmed by 3 bases and 7 bases, with 15 bases remaining between them. Germline CDR1 and CDR2: SQVTM and ANQGSEA. CDR3: CSVDSSGVGEAFF. The DNA for the CDR3 is TGCAGCGTTGATTCGTCCGGGGTAGGTGAAGCTTTCTTT.

The chain joins TRBV6-5 to TRBJ1-1; TRBD1 agrees at 9 bases. In germline, CDR1 is MNHEY, CDR2 SVGAGI. The CDR3 has 15 residues. The J segment lost 1 base and the V segment lost 6 bases, leaving 6 bases of the junction unmatched. The CDR3 region is CASSLQGAGNTEAFF. The CDR3 DNA is TGTGCCAGCAGCCTACAGGGGGCAGGGAACACTGAAGCTTTCTTT.

The chain couples TRBV28 to TRBJ2-1; TRBD1 agrees at 7 bases. V lost 1 base to trimming and J lost 13 bases; unmatched junction nucleotides: 10. The CDR3 consists of 14 residues. Per germline, CDR1 MDHEN and CDR2 SYDVKM. The CDR3 sequence: CASSLYVLRQGQFF. The CDR3 nucleotides are TGTGCCAGCAGTTTATACGTCCTTCGACAGGGACAGTTCTTC.

The genes are TRBV7-9 and TRBJ2-7; D perhaps matches TRBD2 (6 bases). Germline CDR1 reads SEHNR; CDR2 reads FQNEAQ (reference sequence). Deletions cut 1 base from V and 3 bases from J, with 13 bases between. CDR3 length: 15 residues. The CDR3 DNA reads as TGTGCCAGCAGCTTAGGGCCGGGGGTTGTCTACGAGCAGTACTTC. The encoded protein is CASSLGPGVVYEQYF.

The CDR3 bases are TGTGCCAGCAGTTACTCGGCGGGGGGCGGTAATGAGCAGTTCTTC. This codes for CASSYSAGGGNEQFF. The chain has TRBV6-5 and TRBJ2-1, with TRBD2 identical over 8 bases. CDR3 size: 15 residues. Trimming removed 0 bases from V and 7 bases from J; junction bases left unmatched: 5. The germline CDR1 and CDR2 sequences are MNHEY and SVGAGI.

The chain has TRBV5-4 and TRBJ2-3; possibly TRBD2 for D (5 bases). V lost 1 base and J lost 3, with 9 bases in between. The germline V gene has CDR1 SGHNT and CDR2 YYREEE (reference sequence). The CDR3 is 14 residues long. For the CDR3, the DNA is TGTGCCAGCAGCTTGAAGGCGGGTACAGATACGCAGTATTTT. It encodes CASSLKAGTDTQYF.

On this clone itself: One junction end disagrees with the germline gene, perhaps due to a read error. The V gene is TRBV7-9, the J gene TRBJ2-2, with TRBD1 identical over 9 bases. The germline CDR1 and CDR2 sequences are SEHNR and FQNEAQ (reference sequence). This CDR3 is 18 amino acids long. The CDR3 coding sequence is TGTTCCAGCAGCTCCCCTAAACCGGGACAGGGCAACACCGGGGAGCTGTTTTTT. Translating it yields CSSSSPKPGQGNTGELFF.

V usage is TRBV7-3 and J usage is TRBJ2-1, with 11 bases that match TRBD1. This CDR3 has 14 amino acids. After removal of 3 bases from V and 9 bases from J, the junction contained 4 bases not matched to a gene. The V gene's germline CDR1 is SGHTA and CDR2 FQGTGA. CDR3 DNA sequence: TGTGCCAGCAGCTTTCCGGGACAGGGGGGTGAGCAGTTCTTC. It translates to CASSFPGQGGEQFF.

The J gene is TRBJ2-5, the V gene TRBV5-1, with D uncertain. Germline V CDR1 and CDR2: SGHRS, YFSETQ. Trimming took off 3 bases at V and 2 bases at J, with 8 bases between the two ends. The CDR3 is 13 residues long. The CDR3 DNA sequence: TGCGCCAGCAGCTCGGCAGGACAAGAGACCCAGTACTTC. It translates to CASSSAGQETQYF.

The chain carries TRBV7-2 and TRBJ2-2; D perhaps matches TRBD1 (6 bases). V was shortened by 5 bases and J by 0 bases, with 13 bases between the two germline ends. Germline CDR1 SGHTA, CDR2 FQGNSA. The length of the CDR3 is 16 residues. DNA of the CDR3: TGTGCCAGCAGCCGCGCCGGGACACCGAACACCGGGGAGCTGTTTTTT. This sequence encodes CASSRAGTPNTGELFF.

The chain carries TRBV11-2 and TRBJ2-7; D gene unclear. Germline CDR1 reads SGHAT; CDR2 reads FQNNGV. Between the trimmed V and J ends, which lost 1 base and 3 bases, there was a span of 4 bases. CDR3 length: 12 residues. CDR3 DNA: TGTGCCAGCAGCTTAGTCTTCTACGAGCAGTACTTC. It yields the protein CASSLVFYEQYF. Combining the CDR3 with reference TRBV11-2 and TRBJ2-7 gives the whole variable domain EAGVAQSPRYKIIEKRQSVAFWCNPISGHATLYWYQQILGQGPKLLIQFQNNGVVDDSQLPKDRFSAERLKGVDSTLKIQPAKLEDSAVYLCASSLVFYEQYFGPGTRLTVT.

The V and J genes are TRBV30 and TRBJ2-2, with D perhaps matching TRBD2 (6 bases). Germline values: CDR1 GTSNPN, CDR2 SVGIG (reference sequence). V gave up 3 bases and J gave up 7 bases, with 15 bases separating them. The CDR3 runs 14 residues. Here the CDR3 reads CAWRPGTGGGELFF. The CDR3 DNA reads as TGTGCCTGGAGGCCCGGGACTGGAGGCGGGGAGCTGTTTTTT. The full variable domain, with the rest looked up from reference TRBV30 and TRBJ2-2, is SQTIHQWPATLVQPVGSPLSLECTVEGTSNPNLYWYRQAAGRGLQLLFYSVGIGQISSEVPQNLSASRPQDRQFILSSKKLLLSDSGFYLCAWRPGTGGGELFFGEGSRLTVL.

This chain links TRBV28 with TRBJ1-4; 9 nucleotides match TRBD1. Per the germline V gene, CDR1 is MDHEN and CDR2 is SYDVKM. The CDR3 loop spans 20 amino acids. Trimming removed 6 bases from V and 0 bases from J; junction bases left unmatched: 17. The CDR3 spells CASRPHMNRGRMTTNEKLFF. Here the CDR3 DNA reads TGTGCCAGCAGACCTCATATGAACAGGGGGCGGATGACAACTAATGAAAAACTGTTTTTT. Together with reference TRBV28 and TRBJ1-4, the CDR3 gives the full variable domain: DVKVTQSSRYLVKRTGEKVFLECVQDMDHENMFWYRQDPGLGLRLIYFSYDVKMKEKGDIPEGYSVSREKKERFSLILESASTNQTSMYLCASRPHMNRGRMTTNEKLFFGSGTQLSVL.

V is TRBV18 and J is TRBJ1-1, with D perhaps matching TRBD1 (6 bases). Germline CDR1 and CDR2: KGHSH and LQKENI. Trimming shortened V by 0 bases and J by 1 base, and 9 bases separated the two germline ends. The CDR3 spans 15 residues. The DNA of the CDR3 is TGTGCCAGCTCACCACCGGAAGGGGGGAACACTGAAGCTTTCTTT. Residues: CASSPPEGGNTEAFF.